This TCR beta chain was captured in a study of blood T cell repertoires in COVID-19. The CDR3 covers 18 residues. Source study methods: From reference gene primer amplification, estimates of nucleated cell counts were derived. Generated by immunoSEQ multiplex PCR, the TCRdb table keeps only in-frame clones and is missing some. The V and J calls and clone size were taken over from that table, and D and trimming were inferred from the DNA. Of fewer than 250,000 clones detected, 65% to 85% appear once; the ten largest clones hold 6.8%. What was sequenced was PBMCs or T cells enriched from blood (not recorded which). This chain joins TRBV21-1 and TRBJ1-3. TRBV21-1 is reported as a pseudogene. This receptor was identified in a woman between 35 and 50 years old who had recovered from COVID-19. The CDR3: CASSKGPVRGFSGNTIYF. The CDR3 DNA follows: TGTGCCAGCAGCAAAGGTCCGGTGCGGGGCTTCTCTGGAAACACCATATATTTT.